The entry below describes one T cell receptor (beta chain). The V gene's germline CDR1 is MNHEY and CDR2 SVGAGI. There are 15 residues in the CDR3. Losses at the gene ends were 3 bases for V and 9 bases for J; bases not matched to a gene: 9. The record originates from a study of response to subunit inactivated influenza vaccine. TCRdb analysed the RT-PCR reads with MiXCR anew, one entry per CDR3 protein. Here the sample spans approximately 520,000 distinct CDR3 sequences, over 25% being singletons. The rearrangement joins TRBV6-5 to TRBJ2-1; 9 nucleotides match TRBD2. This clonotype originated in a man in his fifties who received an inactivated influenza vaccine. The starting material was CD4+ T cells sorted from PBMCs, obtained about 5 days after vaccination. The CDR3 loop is CASSYTGTSFGEQFF. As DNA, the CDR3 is TGTGCCAGCAGTTATACCGGGACTAGCTTTGGTGAGCAGTTCTTC.